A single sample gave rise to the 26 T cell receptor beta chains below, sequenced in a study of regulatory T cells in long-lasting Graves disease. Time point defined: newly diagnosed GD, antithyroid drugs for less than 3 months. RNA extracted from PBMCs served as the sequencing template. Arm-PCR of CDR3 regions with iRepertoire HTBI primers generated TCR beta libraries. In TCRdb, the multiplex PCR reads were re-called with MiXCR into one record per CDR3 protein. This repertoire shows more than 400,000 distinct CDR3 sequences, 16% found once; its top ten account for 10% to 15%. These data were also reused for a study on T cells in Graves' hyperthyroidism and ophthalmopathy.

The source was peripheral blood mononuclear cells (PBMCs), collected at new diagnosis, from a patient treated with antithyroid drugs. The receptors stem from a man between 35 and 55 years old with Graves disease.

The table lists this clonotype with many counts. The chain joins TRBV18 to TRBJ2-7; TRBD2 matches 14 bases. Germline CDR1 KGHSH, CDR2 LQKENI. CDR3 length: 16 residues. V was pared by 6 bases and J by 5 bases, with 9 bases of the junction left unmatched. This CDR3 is CASSRGLAGVVDEQYF. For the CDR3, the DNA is TGTGCCAGCTCGCGGGGACTAGCGGGAGTCGTGGACGAGCAGTACTTC.

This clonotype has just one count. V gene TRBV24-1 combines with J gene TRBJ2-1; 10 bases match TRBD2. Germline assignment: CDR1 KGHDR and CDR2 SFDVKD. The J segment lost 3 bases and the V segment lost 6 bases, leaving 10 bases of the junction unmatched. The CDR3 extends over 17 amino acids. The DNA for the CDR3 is TGTGCCACCAGTCGCCGGACTAGCGGAAGATACTACAATGAGCAGTTCTTC. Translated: CATSRRTSGRYYNEQFF.

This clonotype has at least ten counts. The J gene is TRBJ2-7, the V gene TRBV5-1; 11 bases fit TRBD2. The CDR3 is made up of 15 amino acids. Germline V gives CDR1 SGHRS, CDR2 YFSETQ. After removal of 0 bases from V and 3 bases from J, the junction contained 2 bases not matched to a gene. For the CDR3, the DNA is TGCGCCAGCAGCTTGGAAACTAGCGGGGGCTACGAGCAGTACTTC. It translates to CASSLETSGGYEQYF.

CDR3 bases: TGTGCCAGCAGTGGGCGTGATACGCAGTATTTT. Translating gives CASSGRDTQYF. The chain couples TRBV2 to TRBJ2-3; no clear D gene. Per the germline V gene, CDR1 is SNHLY and CDR2 is FYNNEI. This CDR3 has 11 amino acids. With 4 bases removed from V and 6 bases from J, the gap between germline ends came to 5 bases.

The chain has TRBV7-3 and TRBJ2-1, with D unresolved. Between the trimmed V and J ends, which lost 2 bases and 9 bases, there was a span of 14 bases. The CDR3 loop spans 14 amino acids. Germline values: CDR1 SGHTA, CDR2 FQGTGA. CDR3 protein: CASSLRPLKGEQFF. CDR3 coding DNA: TGTGCCAGCAGCTTACGGCCGTTGAAGGGTGAGCAGTTCTTC.

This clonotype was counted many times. CDR3 in DNA: TGCAGTGCCAGGACAGGGACCTATGGCTACACCTTC. Residues: CSARTGTYGYTF. The V gene is TRBV20-1, the J gene TRBJ1-2; 8 nucleotides line up with TRBD1. The CDR3 covers 12 residues. V shed 6 bases, J shed 4 bases, and the junction held 4 bases outside the gene matches. Looked up from germline, CDR1 is DFQATT and CDR2 is SNEGSKA (reference sequence).

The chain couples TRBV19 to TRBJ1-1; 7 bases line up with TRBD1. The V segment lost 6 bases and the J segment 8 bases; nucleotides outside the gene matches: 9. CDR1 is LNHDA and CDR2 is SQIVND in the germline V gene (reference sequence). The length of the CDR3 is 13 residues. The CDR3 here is CASRKGQTTEAFF. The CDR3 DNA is TGTGCCAGTAGAAAGGGACAGACCACAGAAGCTTTCTTT. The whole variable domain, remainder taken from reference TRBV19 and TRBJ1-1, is DGGITQSPKYLFRKEGQNVTLSCEQNLNHDAMYWYRQDPGQGLRLIYYSQIVNDFQKGDIAEGYSVSREKKESFPLTVTSAQKNPTAFYLCASRKGQTTEAFFGQGTRLTVV.

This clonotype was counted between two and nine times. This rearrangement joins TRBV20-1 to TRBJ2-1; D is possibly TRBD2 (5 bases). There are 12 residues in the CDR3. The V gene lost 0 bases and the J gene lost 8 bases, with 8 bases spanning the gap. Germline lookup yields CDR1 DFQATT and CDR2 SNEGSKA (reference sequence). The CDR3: CSARDEGDEQFF. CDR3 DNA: TGCAGTGCTAGAGATGAGGGAGATGAGCAGTTCTTC.

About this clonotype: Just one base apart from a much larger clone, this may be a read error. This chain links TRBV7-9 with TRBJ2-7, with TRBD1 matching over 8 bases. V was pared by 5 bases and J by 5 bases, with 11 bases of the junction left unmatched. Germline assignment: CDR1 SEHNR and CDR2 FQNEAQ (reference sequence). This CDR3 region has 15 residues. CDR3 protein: CASSVLDRGLHEQYF. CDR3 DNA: TGTGCCAGCAGCGTACTAGACAGGGGTCTTCACGAGCAGTACTTC.

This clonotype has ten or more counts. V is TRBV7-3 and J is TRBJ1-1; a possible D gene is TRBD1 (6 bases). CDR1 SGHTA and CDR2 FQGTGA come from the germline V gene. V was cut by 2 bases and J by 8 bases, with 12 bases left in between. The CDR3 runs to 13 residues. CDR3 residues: CASSLGPGQEAFF. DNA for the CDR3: TGTGCCAGCAGCTTAGGGCCGGGACAAGAAGCTTTCTTT.

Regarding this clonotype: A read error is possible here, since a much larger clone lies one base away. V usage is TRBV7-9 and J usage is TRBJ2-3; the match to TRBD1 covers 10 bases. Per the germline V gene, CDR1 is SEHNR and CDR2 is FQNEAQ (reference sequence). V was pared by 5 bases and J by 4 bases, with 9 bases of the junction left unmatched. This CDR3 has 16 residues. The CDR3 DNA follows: TGTGCCAGCAGCAGAGACCTAGGGACAGGGGCAGATACGCAGTATTTT. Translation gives CASSRDLGTGADTQYF.

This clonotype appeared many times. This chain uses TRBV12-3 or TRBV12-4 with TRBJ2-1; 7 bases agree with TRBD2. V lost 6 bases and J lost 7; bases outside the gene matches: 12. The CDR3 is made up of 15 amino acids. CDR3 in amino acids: CASRPSGEKRNEQFF. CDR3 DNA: TGTGCCAGCAGGCCGAGCGGGGAGAAGAGGAATGAGCAGTTCTTC.

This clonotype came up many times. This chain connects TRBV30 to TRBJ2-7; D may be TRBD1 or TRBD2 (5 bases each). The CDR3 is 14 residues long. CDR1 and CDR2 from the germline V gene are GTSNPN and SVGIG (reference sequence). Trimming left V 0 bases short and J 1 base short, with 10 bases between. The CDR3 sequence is CAWSVGGPSYEQYF. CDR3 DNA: TGTGCCTGGAGTGTTGGGGGTCCATCCTACGAGCAGTACTTC.

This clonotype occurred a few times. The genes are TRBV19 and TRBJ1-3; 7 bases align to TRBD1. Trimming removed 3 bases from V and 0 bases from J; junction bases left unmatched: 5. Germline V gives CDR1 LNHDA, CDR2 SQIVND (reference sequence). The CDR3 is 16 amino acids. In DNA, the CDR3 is TGTGCCAGTAGTATCCAGGGACAGATCTCTGGAAACACCATATATTTT. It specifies CASSIQGQISGNTIYF.

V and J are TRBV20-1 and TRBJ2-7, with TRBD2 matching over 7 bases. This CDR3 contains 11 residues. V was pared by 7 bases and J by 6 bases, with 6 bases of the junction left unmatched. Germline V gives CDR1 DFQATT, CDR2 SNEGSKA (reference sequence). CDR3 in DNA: TGCAGTGTTCAGACTAGCCGCGAGCAGTACTTC. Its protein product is CSVQTSREQYF.

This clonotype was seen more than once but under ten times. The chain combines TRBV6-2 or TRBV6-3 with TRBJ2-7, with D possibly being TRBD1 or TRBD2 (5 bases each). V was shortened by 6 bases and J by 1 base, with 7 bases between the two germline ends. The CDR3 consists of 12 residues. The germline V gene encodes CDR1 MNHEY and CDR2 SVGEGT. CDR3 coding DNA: TGTGCCAGCAGGGGGGTTTCCTACGAGCAGTACTTC. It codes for CASRGVSYEQYF.

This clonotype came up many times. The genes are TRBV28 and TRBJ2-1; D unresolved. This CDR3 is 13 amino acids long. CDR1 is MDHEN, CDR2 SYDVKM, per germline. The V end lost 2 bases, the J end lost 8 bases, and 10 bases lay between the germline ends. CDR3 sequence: CASSLGSLDEQFF. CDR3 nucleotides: TGTGCCAGCAGTTTAGGCAGTCTGGATGAGCAGTTCTTC.

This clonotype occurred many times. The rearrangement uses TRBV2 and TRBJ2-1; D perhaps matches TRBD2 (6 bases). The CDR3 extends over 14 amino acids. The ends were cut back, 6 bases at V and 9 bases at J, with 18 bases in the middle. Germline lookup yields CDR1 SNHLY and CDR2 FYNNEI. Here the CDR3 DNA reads TGTGCCAGCAGAGGGGAGGCCACCGGCGGTGAGCAGTTCTTC. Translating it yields CASRGEATGGEQFF. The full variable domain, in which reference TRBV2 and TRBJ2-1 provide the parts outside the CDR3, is EPEVTQTPSHQVTQMGQEVILRCVPISNHLYFYWYRQILGQKVEFLVSFYNNEISEKSEIFDDQFSVERPDGSNFTLKIRSTKLEDSAMYFCASRGEATGGEQFFGPGTRLTVL.

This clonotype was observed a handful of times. The CDR3: CASSVRDTGELFF. In nucleotides, the CDR3 is TGTGCCAGCAGCGTCAGGGATACCGGGGAGCTGTTTTTT. The rearrangement joins TRBV7-8 to TRBJ2-2; weak D call: TRBD1 (5 bases). Trimming pared 5 bases from V and 5 bases from J, leaving 9 bases between. Germline V lookup: CDR1 SGHVS, CDR2 FQNEAQ. The CDR3 is made up of 13 amino acids.

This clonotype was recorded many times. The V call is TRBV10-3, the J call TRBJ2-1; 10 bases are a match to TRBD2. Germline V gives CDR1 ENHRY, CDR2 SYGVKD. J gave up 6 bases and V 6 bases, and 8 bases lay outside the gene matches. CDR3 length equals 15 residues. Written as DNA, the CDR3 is TGTGCCATCAGCTTACTAGCGGGAACCGGCAATGAGCAGTTCTTC. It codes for CAISLLAGTGNEQFF.

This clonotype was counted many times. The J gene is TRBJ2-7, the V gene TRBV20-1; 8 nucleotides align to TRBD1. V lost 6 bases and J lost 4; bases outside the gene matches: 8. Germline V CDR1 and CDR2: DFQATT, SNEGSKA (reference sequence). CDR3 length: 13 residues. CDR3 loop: CSAPGQVPYEQYF. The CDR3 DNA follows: TGCAGTGCCCCGGGACAGGTTCCTTACGAGCAGTACTTC.

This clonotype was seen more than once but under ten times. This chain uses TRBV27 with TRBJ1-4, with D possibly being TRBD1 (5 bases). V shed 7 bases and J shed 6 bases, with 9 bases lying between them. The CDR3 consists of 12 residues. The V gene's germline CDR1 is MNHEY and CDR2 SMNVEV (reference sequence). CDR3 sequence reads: CASKGPYEKLFF. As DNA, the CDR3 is TGTGCCAGCAAGGGACCTTATGAAAAACTGTTTTTT.

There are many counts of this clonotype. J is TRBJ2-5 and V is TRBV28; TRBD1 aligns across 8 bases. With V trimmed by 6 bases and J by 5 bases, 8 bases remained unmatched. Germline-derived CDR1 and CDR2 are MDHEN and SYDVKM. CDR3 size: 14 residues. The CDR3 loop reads CASRLTGVGETQYF. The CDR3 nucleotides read TGTGCCAGCAGACTGACAGGGGTGGGTGAGACCCAGTACTTC.

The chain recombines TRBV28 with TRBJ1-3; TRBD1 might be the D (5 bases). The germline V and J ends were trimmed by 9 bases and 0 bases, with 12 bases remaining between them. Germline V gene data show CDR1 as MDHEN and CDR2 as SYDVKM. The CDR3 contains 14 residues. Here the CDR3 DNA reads TGTGCCAGTAAGGGGCCGAGCTCTGGAAACACCATATATTTT. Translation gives CASKGPSSGNTIYF.

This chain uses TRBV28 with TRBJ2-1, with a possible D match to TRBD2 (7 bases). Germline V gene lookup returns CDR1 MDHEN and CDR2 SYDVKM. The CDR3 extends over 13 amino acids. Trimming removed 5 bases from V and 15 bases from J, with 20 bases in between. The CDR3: CASSLPGGHSTFF. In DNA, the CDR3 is TGTGCCAGCAGTCTACCCGGGGGGCACTCGACGTTCTTC.

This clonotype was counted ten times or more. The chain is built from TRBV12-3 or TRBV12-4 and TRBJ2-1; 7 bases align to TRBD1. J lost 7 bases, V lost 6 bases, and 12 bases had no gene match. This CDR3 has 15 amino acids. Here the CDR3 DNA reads TGTGCCAGCAGGGCCGACAGGGTGAATGTGAATGAGCAGTTCTTC. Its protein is CASRADRVNVNEQFF.